Following are 28 T cell receptor beta chains from one sample sequenced in a study of graft-versus-host responses after intestinal transplantation. These TCRs' antigens remain unknown. TCRdb's copy holds only in-frame clones and misses some; the assay was immunoSEQ multiplex PCR. The data show 130,000 to 150,000 clones, over 90% seen once. This specimen was unstimulated CD4+ T cells sorted from spleen or lymph node cells, taken before intestinal transplant. Receptors were obtained from a human donor who received an intestinal transplant.

The chain is built from TRBV28 and TRBJ2-1; 13 nucleotides agree with TRBD2. The trim removed 6 bases at V and 4 bases at J, leaving 0 bases unmatched. Germline V lookup: CDR1 MDHEN, CDR2 SYDVKM. The CDR3 is 14 residues long. CDR3 protein: CASRLAGGYNEQFF. In DNA, the CDR3 is TGTGCCAGCAGACTAGCGGGAGGGTACAATGAGCAGTTCTTC. The whole variable domain, filled in from reference TRBV28 and TRBJ2-1, reads DVKVTQSSRYLVKRTGEKVFLECVQDMDHENMFWYRQDPGLGLRLIYFSYDVKMKEKGDIPEGYSVSREKKERFSLILESASTNQTSMYLCASRLAGGYNEQFFGPGTRLTVL.

This chain joins TRBV6-1 and TRBJ2-7; a possible D gene is TRBD1 (5 bases). Trimming shortened V by 8 bases and J by 1 base, and 15 bases separated the two germline ends. Germline V CDR1 and CDR2: MNHNS, SASEGT. This CDR3 has 14 amino acids. CDR3 nucleotides: TGTGCCAGCTGTCCTGTGGGGCTTTCCTACGAGCAGTACTTC. This gives the protein CASCPVGLSYEQYF.

The J gene is TRBJ2-5, the V gene TRBV28; 12 bases align to TRBD1. TRBJ2-7 explains the end of the DNA better; the J call may be wrong. Germline V lookup: CDR1 MDHEN, CDR2 SYDVKM. CDR3 length equals 14 residues. CDR3 protein: CASWAGTGGNEQYF. CDR3 sequence (DNA): TGTGCCAGCTGGGCCGGGACAGGGGGCAACGAGCAGTACTTC.

The DNA for the CDR3 is TGTGCCAGTAGTATGGTGGTTGGGGAAGAGACCCAGTACTTC. It encodes CASSMVVGEETQYF. This rearrangement joins TRBV19 to TRBJ2-5; D is unclear. Trimming took off 3 bases at V and 3 bases at J, with 11 bases between the two ends. Per the germline V gene, CDR1 is LNHDA and CDR2 is SQIVND (reference sequence). The CDR3 extends over 14 amino acids.

V usage is TRBV2 and J usage is TRBJ2-6; 7 bases line up with TRBD1. From germline, CDR1 is SNHLY and CDR2 FYNNEI. The CDR3 extends over 16 amino acids. The V and J ends lost 2 bases and 1 base, in that order; junction bases with no gene match: 2. CDR3 nucleotide sequence: TGTGCCAGCAGTGAAAGGGGGCTGTCTGGGGCCAACGTCCTGACTTTC. This encodes CASSERGLSGANVLTF.

This chain connects TRBV29-1 to TRBJ2-1; D unclear. The CDR3 has 12 amino acids. Germline CDR1 is SQVTM and CDR2 is ANQGSEA. The CDR3 coding sequence is TGCAGAGCAGGTTTTTCCTACAATGAGCAGTTCTTC. Translating it yields CRAGFSYNEQFF.

This clone was seen more than once but under ten times. This chain's CDR3 is CASSSRGAADTQYF. The DNA for the CDR3 is TGTGCCAGCAGCTCGAGGGGGGCCGCAGATACGCAGTATTTT. This chain uses TRBV11-3 with TRBJ2-3, with D perhaps TRBD1 or TRBD2 (6 bases each). The CDR3 spans 14 residues. The V end lost 4 bases, the J end lost 4 bases, and 12 bases lay between the germline ends. Germline CDR1 and CDR2: SGHNT and YENEEA.

The chain couples TRBV6-5 to TRBJ1-5, with unresolved D. Germline values: CDR1 MNHEY, CDR2 SVGAGI. V was cut by 5 bases and J by 1 base, with 6 bases left in between. The length of the CDR3 is 13 residues. Here the CDR3 DNA reads TGTGCCAGCAGTCAGATAAGCAATCAGCCCCAGCATTTT. Encoded protein: CASSQISNQPQHF.

This clone showed up just a few times. V usage is TRBV5-1 and J usage is TRBJ1-4; 10 bases match TRBD1. The CDR3 spans 17 residues. J lost 7 bases, V lost 0 bases, and 9 bases had no gene match. The germline gives CDR1 SGHRS, CDR2 YFSETQ. The CDR3 is CASSLAPGQGDGEKLFF. The CDR3 coding sequence is TGCGCCAGCAGCTTGGCCCCCGGACAGGGGGACGGTGAAAAACTGTTTTTT. Full variable domain (rest looked up from reference TRBV5-1 and TRBJ1-4): KAGVTQTPRYLIKTRGQQVTLSCSPISGHRSVSWYQQTPGQGLQFLFEYFSETQRNKGNFPGRFSGRQFSNSRSEMNVSTLELGDSALYLCASSLAPGQGDGEKLFFGSGTQLSVL.

The gene calls are TRBV9 and TRBJ2-1; D may match TRBD1 or TRBD2 (5 bases each). Germline CDR1 SGDLS, CDR2 YYNGEE. The CDR3 totals 17 residues. V shed 4 bases and J shed 6 bases, with 23 bases lying between them. CDR3 sequence (DNA): TGTGCCAGCAGCCGATATTCAGCGGACTGGGGACCCAATGAGCAGTTCTTC. This codes for CASSRYSADWGPNEQFF.

The chain is built from TRBV7-3 and TRBJ2-1; the match to TRBD2 covers 7 bases. The germline CDR1 and CDR2 sequences are SGHTA and FQGTGA. The trim removed 2 bases at V and 14 bases at J, leaving 9 bases unmatched. The CDR3 runs 13 residues. In DNA form, the CDR3 reads TGTGCCAGCAGCTTACTCGGGGGAGGGCCTAAGTTCTTC. Encoded protein: CASSLLGGGPKFF.

Concerning this clone itself: This sample includes further DNA sequences coding for the same CDR3. The V and J genes are TRBV5-4 and TRBJ2-5; TRBD1 matches at 7 bases. CDR1 is SGHNT, CDR2 YYREEE, per germline (reference sequence). The CDR3 runs 17 residues. The junction had 10 bases not matched to a gene; V was cut back by 1 base and J by 1 base. The CDR3 DNA reads as TGTGCCAGCAGCTTGCGGGGTATGGGGACAGCCCAAGAGACCCAGTACTTC. Encoded protein: CASSLRGMGTAQETQYF.

This clone was counted once. This rearrangement joins TRBV7-9 to TRBJ2-1; the match to TRBD2 covers 11 bases. CDR3 length: 15 amino acids. The germline V gene has CDR1 SEHNR and CDR2 FQNEAQ (reference sequence). V was clipped by 8 bases and J by 5 bases; unmatched bases: 8. The CDR3 coding sequence is TGTGCCAGCGGATTCACTAGCGGGAGTAACAATGAGCAGTTCTTC. This encodes CASGFTSGSNNEQFF.

The chain couples TRBV4-3 to TRBJ2-2; no clear D. The CDR3 is 15 residues long. Germline-derived CDR1 and CDR2 are LGHNA and YSLEER. Trimming stripped 1 base from V and 1 base from J, with 7 bases between. CDR3 region: CASSQVILNTGELFF. The CDR3 nucleotides read TGCGCCAGCAGCCAAGTGATACTGAACACCGGGGAGCTGTTTTTT.

This chain joins TRBV6-5 and TRBJ1-2; D remains unclear. This CDR3 is built from 14 residues. The V end was cut by 7 bases, the J end by 4 bases, with 16 bases between. The V gene's germline CDR1 is MNHEY and CDR2 SVGAGI. This CDR3 is CASTSPADLYGYTF. In DNA form, the CDR3 reads TGTGCCAGCACGTCGCCAGCGGACCTCTATGGCTACACCTTC.

V is TRBV28 and J is TRBJ2-1; 9 bases align to TRBD1. The CDR3 totals 18 residues. The J segment lost 2 bases and the V segment lost 0 bases, leaving 8 bases of the junction unmatched. The V gene's germline CDR1 is MDHEN and CDR2 SYDVKM. The chain's CDR3 is CASSLWTMDRGPYNEQFF. The CDR3 DNA follows: TGTGCCAGCAGTTTATGGACAATGGACAGGGGACCCTACAATGAGCAGTTCTTC.

This clone appeared once. The gene calls are TRBV18 and TRBJ2-7, with D possibly TRBD1 on 6 matching bases. CDR1 is KGHSH and CDR2 is LQKENI in the germline V gene. The V gene lost 3 bases and the J gene lost 1 base, with 19 bases spanning the gap. The CDR3 length is 17 residues. CDR3 amino acids: CASSPREQGQTSYEQYF. The CDR3 nucleotides are TGTGCCAGCTCACCGAGGGAACAAGGACAGACTTCCTACGAGCAGTACTTC.

The chain uses TRBV5-6 and TRBJ2-1, with 9 bases lining up with TRBD2. Germline V gene lookup returns CDR1 SGHDT and CDR2 YYEEEE. The CDR3 is made up of 16 amino acids. The J segment lost 8 bases and the V segment lost 0 bases, leaving 9 bases of the junction unmatched. The CDR3 region has the DNA TGTGCCAGCAGCTTGGTGGGGCGGGAGGGCCGGTATGAGCAGTTCTTC. Residues: CASSLVGREGRYEQFF.

A few counts support this clone. The chain has TRBV6-5 and TRBJ2-5, with unresolved D. The CDR3 extends over 14 amino acids. Germline lookup yields CDR1 MNHEY and CDR2 SVGAGI. V dropped 5 bases and J dropped 0 bases, with 10 bases sitting between them. The chain's CDR3 is CASSLLGYQETQYF. The CDR3, as DNA: TGTGCCAGCAGTCTACTTGGGTACCAAGAGACCCAGTACTTC.

The CDR3: CASSVGQPTDTQYF. The CDR3 DNA follows: TGTGCCAGCAGCGTGGGACAGCCCACAGATACGCAGTATTTT. The genes are TRBV9 and TRBJ2-3, with 7 bases lining up with TRBD1. The germline CDR1 and CDR2 sequences are SGDLS and YYNGEE. Trimming took 2 bases from V and 2 from J; bases not matched to a gene: 2. This CDR3 spans 14 amino acids. The whole variable domain, remainder taken from reference TRBV9 and TRBJ2-3, is DSGVTQTPKHLITATGQRVTLRCSPRSGDLSVYWYQQSLDQGLQFLIQYYNGEERAKGNILERFSAQQFPDLHSELNLSSLELGDSALYFCASSVGQPTDTQYFGPGTRLTVL.

This sequence joins TRBV6-1 and TRBJ2-5; 8 nucleotides agree with TRBD2. Germline V gene sequence: CDR1 MNHNS, CDR2 SASEGT. V shed 4 bases and J 5 bases; nucleotides not matched to a gene: 6. The CDR3 contains 14 residues. CDR3 in amino acids: CASSVSTGGETQYF. In DNA form, the CDR3 reads TGTGCCAGCAGTGTTTCGACGGGAGGGGAGACCCAGTACTTC.

V usage is TRBV19 and J usage is TRBJ1-5; D gene ambiguous. The ends were cut back, 5 bases at V and 0 bases at J, with 5 bases in the middle. The CDR3 runs 13 residues. CDR1 and CDR2 from the germline V gene are LNHDA and SQIVND (reference sequence). CDR3 sequence (DNA): TGTGCCAGTAGTCAGGTTAGCAATCAGCCCCAGCATTTT. It translates to CASSQVSNQPQHF. Full variable domain (remainder filled in from reference TRBV19 and TRBJ1-5): DGGITQSPKYLFRKEGQNVTLSCEQNLNHDAMYWYRQDPGQGLRLIYYSQIVNDFQKGDIAEGYSVSREKKESFPLTVTSAQKNPTAFYLCASSQVSNQPQHFGDGTRLSIL.

This clone was seen a single time. The V call is TRBV5-1, the J call TRBJ2-5; D call uncertain. Germline V CDR1 and CDR2: SGHRS, YFSETQ. The CDR3 has 11 amino acids. With 2 bases removed from V and 5 bases from J, the gap between germline ends came to 4 bases. This CDR3 reads CASSFMETQYF. The DNA for the CDR3 is TGCGCCAGCAGCTTTATGGAGACCCAGTACTTC.

This clone was recorded only once. The chain uses TRBV6-1 and TRBJ1-2, with D possibly TRBD1 on 6 matching bases. Trimming took 1 base from V and 7 from J, leaving 10 bases between them. This CDR3 is 13 amino acids long. CDR1 is MNHNS and CDR2 is SASEGT in the germline V gene. CDR3 DNA sequence: TGTGCCAGCAGTGAAGAGAGAGGGGGTGGCTACACCTTC. Protein product: CASSEERGGGYTF.

The chain joins TRBV19 to TRBJ1-2, with D maybe TRBD1 (5 bases). The germline CDR1 and CDR2 sequences are LNHDA and SQIVND (reference sequence). The CDR3 runs to 14 residues. Between the trimmed V and J ends, which lost 5 bases and 7 bases, there was a span of 17 bases. This CDR3 is CASSPSGTGSGYTF. For the CDR3, the DNA is TGTGCCAGTAGTCCATCAGGGACGGGCTCTGGCTACACCTTC.

The DNA for the CDR3 is TGTGCCAGCAGTGAGCCGGGGGCGTGGAAGACCCAGTACTTC. This encodes CASSEPGAWKTQYF. The rearrangement uses TRBV25-1 and TRBJ2-5; the D gene could be TRBD1 or TRBD2 (6 bases each). Germline assignment: CDR1 MGHDK and CDR2 SYGVNS. This CDR3 contains 14 residues. The V and J ends lost 3 bases and 6 bases respectively, with 14 bases between them.

This clone was observed once. This sequence joins TRBV15 and TRBJ2-7; 7 nucleotides line up with TRBD2. Germline CDR1 reads LNHNV; CDR2 reads YYDKDF (reference sequence). The length of the CDR3 is 17 residues. Trimming took 1 base from V and 2 from J; bases not matched to a gene: 11. CDR3 amino acids: CATSRVVGVAGAYEQYF. CDR3 bases: TGTGCCACCAGCAGAGTCGTTGGAGTGGCGGGGGCCTACGAGCAGTACTTC.

V gene TRBV6-1 combines with J gene TRBJ1-4, with a weak D call TRBD1 (5 bases). V lost 0 bases and J 3 bases, leaving 14 bases between the germline ends. This CDR3 is built from 17 residues. Per the germline V gene, CDR1 is MNHNS and CDR2 is SASEGT. The CDR3 DNA is TGTGCCAGCAGTGAAGCCCCAGGGAGGCTTCCTAATGAAAAACTGTTTTTT. This encodes CASSEAPGRLPNEKLFF.